The rows below give T cell receptor beta chains drawn from one sample of a study of T-cell memory formation after mild COVID-19. MiXCR was run by TCRdb on the 5' RACE reads, yielding one entry per CDR3 protein. The profile shows approximately 290,000 distinct CDR3 sequences, roughly 8.2% of them singletons. The sample taken for sequencing was PBMCs or a T cell subset sorted from them (not recorded which). Receptors originate from a man between 18 and 35 years old who had mild COVID-19 (a few samples of this study predate the infection). Cell type and time point are not known. CDR3s include the opening cysteine and the closing phenylalanine or tryptophan. The D gene is left open where the match is weak. Clone size appears in some rows only: once, few, many, or a class for an expanded clone.

.,TRBJ2-3,TRBV7-9,.,TGTGCCAGCAGCGTCTTCCCAGATACGCAGTATTTT,CASSVFPDTQYF
.,TRBJ1-2,TRBV29-1,many,TGCAGCGTTAAGGGGGGTGATAACTATGGCTACACCTTC,CSVKGGDNYGYTF
.,TRBJ2-6,TRBV6-5,few,TGTGCCAGCAGTCGACAGCCATTTGAATTCTCTGGGGCCAACGTCCTGACTTTC,CASSRQPFEFSGANVLTF
TRBD2,TRBJ2-2,TRBV7-2,.,TGTGCCAGCAGCTCAGAGGAACTAGCGGGGGGAACCGGGGAGCTGTTTTTT,CASSSEELAGGTGELFF
.,TRBJ1-1,TRBV5-4,few,TGTGCCAGCAGCCCTATTGGGGGAGGCTACACTGAAGCTTTCTTT,CASSPIGGGYTEAFF
TRBD2,TRBJ2-3,TRBV12-3/TRBV12-4,few,TGTGCCAGCAGTTCTTATTCGGGGGGAAACACAGATACGCAGTATTTT,CASSSYSGGNTDTQYF
.,TRBJ1-3,TRBV7-9,once,TGTGCCAGCAGCTCTGCGATTGGAAACACCATGTATTTT,CASSSAIGNTMYF
.,TRBJ2-5,TRBV2,.,TGTGCCAGCAGTGCCTTAGGGGCCTCAGAGACCCAGTACTTC,CASSALGASETQYF
.,TRBJ2-7,TRBV7-9,few,TGTGCCAGCAGCTTAGTTTTAACAGACTACGAGCAGTACTTC,CASSLVLTDYEQYF
.,TRBJ2-2,TRBV20-1,few,TGCAGTGCTAGAGCGGTTCTTAGGGGAGAGGCCGGGGAGCTGTTTTTT,CSARAVLRGEAGELFF
.,TRBJ2-7,TRBV20-1,few,TGCAGTGCTAGAGGTCTAGCCTACGAGCAGTACTTC,CSARGLAYEQYF
TRBD1,TRBJ2-3,TRBV6-6,few,TGTGCCAGCAGTTTTGACAGGGGAGGTACGCAGTATTTT,CASSFDRGGTQYF
.,TRBJ1-6,TRBV12-3/TRBV12-4,few,TGTGCCAGCAGACCAGGGCTGCGTAATTCACCCCTCCACTTT,CASRPGLRNSPLHF
.,TRBJ2-1,TRBV27,.,TGTGCCAGCAGTTTATGGGCAGCCTCGGGCAATGAGCAGTTCTTC,CASSLWAASGNEQFF
TRBD1,TRBJ2-1,TRBV7-9,.,TGTGCCAGCAGCTTAGGAATGGGACAGGGCTACAATGAGCAGTTCTTC,CASSLGMGQGYNEQFF
.,TRBJ1-1,TRBV30,few,TGTGCCTGGATCCCCCTCTTGGAAACTGAAGCTTTCTTT,CAWIPLLETEAFF